The rows below give T cell receptor beta chains drawn from one sample of a study of blood T cell repertoires in COVID-19. Sequencing used immunoSEQ multiplex PCR; TCRdb keeps in-frame clones, though not all of them. The table has about 480,000 clones, around 89% seen once; the top ten hold 1.5% to 2%. The source material was PBMCs or T cells enriched from blood (not recorded which). The receptors were sampled from a woman between 35 and 50 years old who had recovered from COVID-19. Each CDR3 is given with its conserved first and last residue.

TRBV6-5	CASKGGRVNTEAFF
TRBV29-1	CSAGTSGRATAETQYF
TRBV7-2	CASSLATGGADTQYF
TRBV5-8	CASSAQGLGYGYTF
TRBV25-1	CASRRTSNTEAFF
TRBV6-1	CASSEGQVGGSYNSPLHF
TRBV7-9	CASSLDSEAFF
TRBV2	CASGRGGRGYTF
TRBV7-2	CASSPTQGAGGYTF
TRBV27	CASSLTGSDTQYF
TRBV5-1	CASSSTGSGNTIYF
TRBV7-6	CASSPSGSLGGGYTF
TRBV11-2	CASSPVGGYTGELFF
TRBV12-3/TRBV12-4	CASRGDRREKLFF
TRBV2	CASSAGTSEQYF
TRBV6-5	CASSQTGFSTDTQYF
TRBV5-1	CASSRTDSKNIQYF
TRBV7-8	CASSSGGGGLTEAFF
TRBV5-5	CASSPGQFATNEKLFF
TRBV6-5	CASSRPDTEAFF
TRBV19	CASGKGFRFPGDRGPTNEKLFF
TRBV7-9	CASSRPGLKYEQYF
TRBV6-1	CASSEAGQVGSYEQYF
TRBV29-1	CSVEIPGQEEKLFF
TRBV7-2	CASSLGTSGNPGELFF
TRBV5-6	CASSLGRQGIDTGELFF
TRBV7-2	CASSLISVGGSYGYTF
TRBV27	CASSVLTGMNTEAFF
TRBV7-9	CASTPGTGDEKLFF
TRBV10-3	CAISGKGGLRETEAFF
TRBV3-1/TRBV3-2	CASSQDRVDQPQHF
TRBV20-1	CSASVNSGTGELFF
TRBV28	CASSLTEKNIQYF
TRBV7-2	CASSLTGPDRTFGNTIYF
TRBV7-8	CASSPREGQQPQHF
TRBV18	CASSPRTGETQYF
TRBV7-6	CASSPNSYEQYF
TRBV7-2	CASSLGSENQPQHF
TRBV2	CASSGDDRTEKLFF
TRBV19	CASSIGISGELFF
TRBV29-1	CSVREGGAEAFF
TRBV5-3	CARSMGQTGNTIYF
TRBV29-1	CSVAMRSGLANYGYTF
TRBV7-2	CASSTPFNTEAFF
TRBV15	CATSRDRAGGAYEQYF
TRBV2	CASSVTLFSGNTIYF
TRBV5-1	CASSGPGRPEETQYF
TRBV19	CASSIGQGGRTEAFF
TRBV10-3	CAISESEKNSPLHF
TRBV12-5	CASGPLDSNTGELFF
TRBV5-1	CASSPSGTSGSGTDTQYF
TRBV12-3/TRBV12-4	CASRRGTGYGYTF
TRBV27	CASSSLGGGQETQYF
TRBV5-6	CASSNLAREGLYNSPLHF
TRBV11-2	CASSLASVGTDADTQYF
TRBV2	CASREFYGYTF
TRBV2	CASSESPGQGHEQFF
TRBV6-5	CASSPMGGGTDTQYF
TRBV11-2	CASSLGVQGAAKNIQYF
TRBV19	CASSLQYNQPQHF